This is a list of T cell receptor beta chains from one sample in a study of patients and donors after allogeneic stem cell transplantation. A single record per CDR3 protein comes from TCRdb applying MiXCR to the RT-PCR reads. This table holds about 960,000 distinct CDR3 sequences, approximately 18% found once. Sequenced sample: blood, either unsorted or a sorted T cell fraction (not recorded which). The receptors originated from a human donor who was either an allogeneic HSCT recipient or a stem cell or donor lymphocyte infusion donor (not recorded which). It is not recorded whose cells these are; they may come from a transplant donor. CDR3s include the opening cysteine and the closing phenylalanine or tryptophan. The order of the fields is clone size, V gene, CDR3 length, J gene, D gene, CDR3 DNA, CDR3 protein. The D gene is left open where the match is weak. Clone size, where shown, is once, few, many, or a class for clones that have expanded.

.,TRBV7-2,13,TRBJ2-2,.,TGTGCCAGCCGCAGGGTGTCCACCGGGGAGCTGTTTTTT,CASRRVSTGELFF
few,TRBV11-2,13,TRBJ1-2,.,TGTGCCAGCAGTTCAGGACAGATCTATGGCTACACCTTC,CASSSGQIYGYTF
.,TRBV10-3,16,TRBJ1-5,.,TGTGCCATCAGTGATTTGGGGGGCGAGGCCAATCAGCCCCAGCATTTT,CAISDLGGEANQPQHF
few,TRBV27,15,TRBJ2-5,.,TGTGCCAGCAGTTTATCCTATCTTCTCCAAGAGACCCAGTACTTC,CASSLSYLLQETQYF
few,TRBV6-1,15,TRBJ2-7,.,TGTGCCAGCAGCAACCCGGGTGGGGCATTTAGCGAGCAGTACTTC,CASSNPGGAFSEQYF
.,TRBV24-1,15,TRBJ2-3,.,TGTGCCACCAGTGCGAAAGGACTTCGCACAGATACGCAGTATTTT,CATSAKGLRTDTQYF
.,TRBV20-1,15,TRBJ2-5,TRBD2,TGCAGTGCAGGGTTGACTAGCGGGAGGGCGAAGACCCAGTACTTC,CSAGLTSGRAKTQYF
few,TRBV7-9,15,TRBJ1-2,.,TGTGCCAGCAGCTTAGGAGGGCAGGTCCTCTATGGCTACACCTTC,CASSLGGQVLYGYTF
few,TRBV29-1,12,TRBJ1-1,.,TGCAGCGTTCAGGGCCGGAGCACTGAAGCTTTCTTT,CSVQGRSTEAFF
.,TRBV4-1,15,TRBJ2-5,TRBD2,TGCGCCAGCAGCCAAGTGGCTAGCGGGAAAGAGACCCAGTACTTC,CASSQVASGKETQYF
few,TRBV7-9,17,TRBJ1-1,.,TGTGCCAGCAGCTCCGGGTCCCTCCAGTTGAGGAACACTGAAGCTTTCTTT,CASSSGSLQLRNTEAFF
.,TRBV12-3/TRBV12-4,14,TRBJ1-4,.,TGTGCCAGCAGTACGGACGGGACGAATGAAAAACTGTTTTTT,CASSTDGTNEKLFF
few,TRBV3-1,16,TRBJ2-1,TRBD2,TGTGCCAGCAGCCAAACCGGGACTAGCGGATCCAATGAGCAGTTCTTC,CASSQTGTSGSNEQFF
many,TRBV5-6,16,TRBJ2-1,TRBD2,TGTGCCAGCAGCCCATGGACTAGCGGGACCTACAATGAGCAGTTCTTC,CASSPWTSGTYNEQFF
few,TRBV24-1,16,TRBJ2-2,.,TGTGCCACCAGTGATTTAGGTACAGGGAGGTCCGGGGAGCTGTTTTTT,CATSDLGTGRSGELFF
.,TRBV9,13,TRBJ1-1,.,TGTGCCAGCAGCGTAGTTGGGGAGGCTGAAGCTTTCTTT,CASSVVGEAEAFF
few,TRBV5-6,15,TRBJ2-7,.,TGTGCCAGCAGCCCTTGGAGTCTCCTGTCCTACGAGCAGTACTTC,CASSPWSLLSYEQYF
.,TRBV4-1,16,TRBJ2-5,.,TGCGCCAGCAGCCAAGAGGGGGGGCCGTATGACGAGACCCAGTACTTC,CASSQEGGPYDETQYF
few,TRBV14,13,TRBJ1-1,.,TGTGCCAGCAGCCAAGACCAGCGCACTGAAGCTTTCTTT,CASSQDQRTEAFF
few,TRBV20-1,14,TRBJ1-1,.,TGCAGTGCTGGCACCCAGACGTTGAACACTGAAGCTTTCTTT,CSAGTQTLNTEAFF
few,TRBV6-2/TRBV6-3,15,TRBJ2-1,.,TGTGCCAGCAGCCCCTGGATGCGGGGGCCCAATGAGCAGTTCTTC,CASSPWMRGPNEQFF
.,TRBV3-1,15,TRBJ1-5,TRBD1,TGTGCCAGCAGCTCCGGACAGGGCGGTTCTCAGCCCCAGCATTTT,CASSSGQGGSQPQHF
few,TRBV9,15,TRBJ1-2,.,TGTGCCAGCAGCGTAGAAGGCGGCACCTCCTATGGCTACACCTTC,CASSVEGGTSYGYTF
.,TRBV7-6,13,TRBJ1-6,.,TGTGCCAGCAGCTTAGAATTAGGTTCACCCCTCCACTTT,CASSLELGSPLHF
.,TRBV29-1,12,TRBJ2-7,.,TGCAGCGCGCTTACGGGGCGCTACGAGCAGTACTTC,CSALTGRYEQYF
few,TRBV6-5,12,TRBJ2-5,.,TGTGCCAGCAGTAGACTTGAGGAGACCCAGTACTTC,CASSRLEETQYF
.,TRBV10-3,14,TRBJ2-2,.,TGTGCCATGACCGGGACACCGAACACCGGGGAGCTGTTTTTT,CAMTGTPNTGELFF
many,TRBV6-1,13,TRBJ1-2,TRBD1,TGTGCCAGCAGTCAAGGACAGGGGGGAGGCTACACCTTC,CASSQGQGGGYTF
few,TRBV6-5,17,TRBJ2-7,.,TGTGCCAGCAGTTACTCAGGCGGGACAAGGAGCTCCTACGAGCAGTACTTC,CASSYSGGTRSSYEQYF
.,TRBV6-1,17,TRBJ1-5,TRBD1,TGTGCCAGCAGTGCACCGGGACAGGGGAGGGGCAATCAGCCCCAGCATTTT,CASSAPGQGRGNQPQHF
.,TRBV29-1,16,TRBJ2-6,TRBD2,TGCAGCGTTAGGACTAGCGGGGGAACTGGGGCCAACGTCCTGACTTTC,CSVRTSGGTGANVLTF
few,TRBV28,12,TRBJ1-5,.,TGTGCCAGTTCCGAGGGCAGTCAGCCCCAGCATTTT,CASSEGSQPQHF
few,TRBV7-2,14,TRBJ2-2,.,TGTGCCAGCAGCCCCCGACCCATGGGTGGGGAGCTGTTTTTT,CASSPRPMGGELFF
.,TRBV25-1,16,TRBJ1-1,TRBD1,TGTGCCAGCAGTGAAGGACAGGGGAGAGGGAAGGCTGAAGCTTTCTTT,CASSEGQGRGKAEAFF
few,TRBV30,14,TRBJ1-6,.,TGTGCCTGGAGAGGACCGAAAGAGGATTCACCCCTCCACTTT,CAWRGPKEDSPLHF
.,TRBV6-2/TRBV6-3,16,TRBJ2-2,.,TGTGCCAGCAGTTATATCGGGGGAACGTGGACCGGGGAGCTGTTTTTT,CASSYIGGTWTGELFF
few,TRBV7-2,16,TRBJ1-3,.,TGTGCCAGCAGCTTGAGGGGGGGGTATGGACGAAACACCATATATTTT,CASSLRGGYGRNTIYF
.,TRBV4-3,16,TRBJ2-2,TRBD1,TGCGCCAGCAGCCAATCCGGGACAGGGTTAGACGGGGAGCTGTTTTTT,CASSQSGTGLDGELFF
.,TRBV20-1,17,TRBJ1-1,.,TGCAGTGCTAGAGATCGAGTCGTCAAGACTTTGAACACTGAAGCTTTCTTT,CSARDRVVKTLNTEAFF
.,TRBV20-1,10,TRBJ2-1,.,TGCAGTGCCACAGGTGCTGAGCAGTTCTTC,CSATGAEQFF
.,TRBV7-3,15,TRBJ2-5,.,TGTGCCAGCAGTCTCCGGGGTCGGACCCCAGAGACCCAGTACTTC,CASSLRGRTPETQYF
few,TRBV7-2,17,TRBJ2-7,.,TGTGCCAGCAGCTTACGAATGACAGGCGGACTTTCCTACGAGCAGTACTTC,CASSLRMTGGLSYEQYF
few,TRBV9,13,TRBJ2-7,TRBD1,TGTGCCAGCAGCCTCACAGGGGACAACGAGCAGTACTTC,CASSLTGDNEQYF
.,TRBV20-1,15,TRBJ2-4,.,TGCAGTGCTAGGGGGCCGGCTCTAGCCAAAAACATTCAGTACTTC,CSARGPALAKNIQYF
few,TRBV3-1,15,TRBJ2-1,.,TGTGCCAGCAGCCAATCGAGTTCCCCCTACAATGAGCAGTTCTTC,CASSQSSSPYNEQFF
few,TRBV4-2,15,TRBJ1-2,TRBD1,TGTGCCAGCAGCGAACCTTGGGACAGGAAGTATGGCTACACCTTC,CASSEPWDRKYGYTF
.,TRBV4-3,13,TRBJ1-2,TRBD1,TGCGCCAGCAGCCAAGGAGGGGGCAGTGGCTACACCTTC,CASSQGGGSGYTF
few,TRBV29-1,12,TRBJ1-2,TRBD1,TGCAGCGTCACAGACAGGGTAATGGGCTACACCTTC,CSVTDRVMGYTF
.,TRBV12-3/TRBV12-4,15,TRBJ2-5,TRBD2,TGTGCCAGCAGTTACAGCGGGAGGGTCGGGGAGACCCAGTACTTC,CASSYSGRVGETQYF